One sample yielded the 8 T cell receptor beta chains listed below, sequenced in a study of blood T cell repertoires in COVID-19. TCRdb's copy holds only in-frame clones and misses some; the assay was immunoSEQ multiplex PCR. The repertoire consists of some 140,000 clones, with about 72% occurring once and the leading ten covering around 9.9%. Sequencing input: peripheral blood. The receptors here all came from a man in his fifties or sixties who had recovered from COVID-19.

The gene calls are TRBV28 and TRBJ1-3, with D hard to call. The CDR3 has 13 amino acids. Trimming stripped 1 base from V and 7 bases from J, with 8 bases between. Germline values: CDR1 MDHEN, CDR2 SYDVKM. CDR3 sequence: CASSLFPSNTIYF. CDR3 nucleotide sequence: TGTGCCAGCAGTTTATTCCCCTCCAACACCATATATTTT.

This chain joins TRBV5-4 and TRBJ2-1; 8 bases line up with TRBD1. The junction had 3 bases not matched to a gene; V was cut back by 4 bases and J by 0 bases. CDR3 size: 15 residues. Germline loops: CDR1 SGHNT, CDR2 YYREEE (reference sequence). CDR3 residues: CASSPGQVSYNEQFF. CDR3 DNA: TGTGCCAGCAGCCCGGGACAGGTCTCCTACAATGAGCAGTTCTTC.

This rearrangement joins TRBV27 to TRBJ1-6; the D gene is possibly TRBD1 (5 bases). V shed 9 bases and J shed 7 bases, with 19 bases lying between them. The V gene's germline CDR1 is MNHEY and CDR2 SMNVEV (reference sequence). The CDR3 is 15 residues long. For the CDR3, the DNA is TGTGCCAGTAGATTGGCGGGACTGGGGAATTCACCCCTCCACTTT. Translated, it gives CASRLAGLGNSPLHF.

The chain is built from TRBV7-2 and TRBJ1-5; D not certain. Trimming left V 5 bases short and J 4 bases short, with 9 bases between. The germline V gene encodes CDR1 SGHTA and CDR2 FQGNSA. CDR3 length equals 13 residues. The CDR3 here is CASSVGLNQPQHF. CDR3 nucleotide sequence: TGTGCCAGCAGCGTCGGACTAAATCAGCCCCAGCATTTT.

This sequence joins TRBV19 and TRBJ1-3; TRBD1 might be the D (6 bases). Germline lookup yields CDR1 LNHDA and CDR2 SQIVND (reference sequence). The germline V and J ends were trimmed by 7 bases and 0 bases, with 16 bases remaining between them. The CDR3 runs to 16 residues. CDR3 in amino acids: CASTYRGGFSGNTIYF. Written as DNA, the CDR3 is TGTGCCAGTACATACCGAGGGGGATTCTCTGGAAACACCATATATTTT.

The chain joins TRBV15 to TRBJ2-3; TRBD1 might be the D (6 bases). V shed 3 bases and J shed 5 bases, with 18 bases lying between them. The CDR3 consists of 16 residues. From germline, CDR1 is LNHNV and CDR2 YYDKDF (reference sequence). The CDR3, as DNA: TGTGCCACCAGCAGGGAACGACAGGCCCCCCGAGATACGCAGTATTTT. This translates into CATSRERQAPRDTQYF.

Details on this clone: A clone one base away is much larger, so this may be a read error. In the same sample, other DNA sequences code for this CDR3. The CDR3 region has the DNA TGTGCCAGCCGCTTGAGGGGGGCGGGGGGGGAGCAGTTCTTC. Translation: CASRLRGAGGEQFF. The chain links TRBV11-2 to TRBJ2-1, with TRBD2 matching over 9 bases. The CDR3 has 14 residues. Germline CDR1 and CDR2: SGHAT and FQNNGV.

The rearrangement uses TRBV4-2 and TRBJ1-2; 9 nucleotides match TRBD1. V lost 1 base, J lost 9 bases, and 6 bases stayed unmatched. This CDR3 has 14 amino acids. In germline, CDR1 is LGHNA, CDR2 YNFKEQ. CDR3 bases: TGTGCCAGCAGCCAAGGAGGGGACAGGGAACGCTACACCTTC. It is translated as CASSQGGDRERYTF.